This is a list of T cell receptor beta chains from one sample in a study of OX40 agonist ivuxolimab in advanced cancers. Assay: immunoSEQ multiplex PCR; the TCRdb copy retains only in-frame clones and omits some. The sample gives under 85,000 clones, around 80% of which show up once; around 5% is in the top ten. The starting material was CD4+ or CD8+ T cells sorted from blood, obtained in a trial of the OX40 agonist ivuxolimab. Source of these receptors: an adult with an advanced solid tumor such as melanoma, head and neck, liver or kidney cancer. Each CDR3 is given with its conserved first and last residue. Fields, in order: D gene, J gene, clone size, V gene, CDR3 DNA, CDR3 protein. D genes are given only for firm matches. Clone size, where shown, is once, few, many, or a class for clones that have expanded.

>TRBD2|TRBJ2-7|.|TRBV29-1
TGCAGCGTCGGCGGGACTAGCGGAGGCACCTACGAGCAGTACTTC
CSVGGTSGGTYEQYF
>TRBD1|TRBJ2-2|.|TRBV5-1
TGCGCCAGCAGCTCTGGGACAGGCGAAGTGAACGTCGGGGAGCTGTTTTTT
CASSSGTGEVNVGELFF
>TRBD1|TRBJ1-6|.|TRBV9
TGTGCCAGCAGCGTGGTAGGGACAGGGATCGGTTCACCCCTCCACTTT
CASSVVGTGIGSPLHF
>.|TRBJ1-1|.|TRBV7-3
TGTGCCAGCAGCACAAAGGGGGGAGGAAACACTGAAGCTTTCTTT
CASSTKGGGNTEAFF
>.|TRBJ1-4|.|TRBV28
TGTGCCACCCGGGACTCGGGAGATGAAAAACTGTTTTTT
CATRDSGDEKLFF
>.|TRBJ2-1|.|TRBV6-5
TGTGCCAGCAGTGAGAAAGGGGACTGGCAAGGCCAGTTCTTC
CASSEKGDWQGQFF
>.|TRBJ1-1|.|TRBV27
TGTGCCAGCAGTCCCGGCGGGCCTGAAGCTTTCTTT
CASSPGGPEAFF
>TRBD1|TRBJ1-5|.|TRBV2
TGTGCCAGCAGTGTTACGGACAGGGGGCTCTATCAGCCCCAGCATTTT
CASSVTDRGLYQPQHF
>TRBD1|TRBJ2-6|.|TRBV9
TGTGCCAGCAGCGTAGCTTTGGGACAGGGGTATGGGGCCAACGTCCTGACTTTC
CASSVALGQGYGANVLTF
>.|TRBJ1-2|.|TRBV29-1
TGCAGCACATCGAAGGGGGACGGCTACACCTTC
CSTSKGDGYTF
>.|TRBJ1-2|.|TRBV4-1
TGCGCCAGCAGCCAAGCTGGGGACTATGGCTACACCTTC
CASSQAGDYGYTF
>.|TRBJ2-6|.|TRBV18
TGTGCCAGCTCACCATCTCACTCTGGGGCCAACGTCCTGACTTTC
CASSPSHSGANVLTF
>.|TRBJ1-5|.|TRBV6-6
TGTGCCAGCAGGGACACAGATCAGCCCCAGCATTTT
CASRDTDQPQHF
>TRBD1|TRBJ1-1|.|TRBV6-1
TGTGCCAGCAGTCGGACAGGGGTCGACACTGAAGCTTTCTTT
CASSRTGVDTEAFF
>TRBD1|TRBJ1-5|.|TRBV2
TGTGCCAGCAGCGGACAGGGCCTAAATCAGCCCCAGCATTTT
CASSGQGLNQPQHF
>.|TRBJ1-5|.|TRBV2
TGTGCCAGCAGCGACAGAGAGTATAGCAATCAGCCCCAGCATTTT
CASSDREYSNQPQHF
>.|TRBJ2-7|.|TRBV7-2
TGTGCCAGCAGCAAGCAGAGCGGGACACTCGCCGAGCAGTACTTC
CASSKQSGTLAEQYF
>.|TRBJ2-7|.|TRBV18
TGTGCCAGCTCACCCGGGACGGAGTACGAGCAGTACTTC
CASSPGTEYEQYF
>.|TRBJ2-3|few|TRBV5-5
TGTGCCAGCAGCTTGGCCCAGGGCACAGATACGCAGTATTTT
CASSLAQGTDTQYF
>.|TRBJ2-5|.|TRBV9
TGTGCCAGCAGCGTAGACCCCGGGACCCAAGAGACCCAGTACTTC
CASSVDPGTQETQYF
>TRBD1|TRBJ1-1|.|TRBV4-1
TGCGCCAGCAGCCCCGAGGGACAGGGAGACACTGAAGCTTTCTTT
CASSPEGQGDTEAFF
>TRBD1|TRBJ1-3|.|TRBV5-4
TGTGCCAGCAGCCGGAGACAGGGAGACACCATATATTTT
CASSRRQGDTIYF
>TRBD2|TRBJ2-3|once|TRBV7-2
TGTGCCAGCAGCTTAGTGGGACTAGGGGGAAGCACAGATACGCAGTATTTT
CASSLVGLGGSTDTQYF
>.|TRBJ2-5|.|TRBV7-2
TGTGCCAGCAGCTTAGTAGCTAGCCAAGAGACCCAGTACTTC
CASSLVASQETQYF
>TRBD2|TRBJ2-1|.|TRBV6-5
TGTGCCAGCCTGAGACCGGGACTAGCGGGAGATGAGCAGTTCTTC
CASLRPGLAGDEQFF
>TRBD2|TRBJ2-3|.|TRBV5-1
TGCGCCAGCAGCTTGGCGTGGGCTAGCGGGCCCCGAGATACGCAGTATTTT
CASSLAWASGPRDTQYF
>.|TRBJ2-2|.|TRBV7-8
TGTGCCAGCAGCTTAGACAGCGAGCTGTTTTTT
CASSLDSELFF
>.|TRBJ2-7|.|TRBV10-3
TGTGCCATCACCAGGACTACCCTACCAGATTCCGAGCAGTACTTC
CAITRTTLPDSEQYF
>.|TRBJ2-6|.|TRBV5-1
TGCGCCAGCAGCTTGTCGGCCGGACAGTCCTTCTCTGGGGCCAACGTCCTGACTTTC
CASSLSAGQSFSGANVLTF
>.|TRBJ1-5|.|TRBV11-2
TGTGCCAGCAGGCCCCTGGACATGACGGAGCAGCCCCAGCATTTT
CASRPLDMTEQPQHF